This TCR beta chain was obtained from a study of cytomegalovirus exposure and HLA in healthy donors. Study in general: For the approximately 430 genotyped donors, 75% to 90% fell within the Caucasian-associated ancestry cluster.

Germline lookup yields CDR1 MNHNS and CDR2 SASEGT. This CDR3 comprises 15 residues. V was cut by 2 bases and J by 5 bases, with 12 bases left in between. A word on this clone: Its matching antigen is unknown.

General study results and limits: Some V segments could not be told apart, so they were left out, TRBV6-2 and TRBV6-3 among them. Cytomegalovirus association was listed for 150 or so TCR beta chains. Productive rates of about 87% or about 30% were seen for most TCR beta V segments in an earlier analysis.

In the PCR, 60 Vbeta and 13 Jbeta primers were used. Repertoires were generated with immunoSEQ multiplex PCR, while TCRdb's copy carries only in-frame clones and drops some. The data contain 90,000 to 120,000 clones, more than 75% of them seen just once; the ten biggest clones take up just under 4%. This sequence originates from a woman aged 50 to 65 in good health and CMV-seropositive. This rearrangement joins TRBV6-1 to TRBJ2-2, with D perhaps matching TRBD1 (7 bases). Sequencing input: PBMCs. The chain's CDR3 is CASSEYRGGTGELFF. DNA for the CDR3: TGTGCCAGCAGTGAATACAGGGGAGGAACCGGGGAGCTGTTTTTT.